This TCR beta chain was found in a study of blood T cells in healthy people across ages. Study-level findings and limits: TCR beta diversity was tightly associated with the proportion of naive T cells.

Germline loops: CDR1 MNHEY, CDR2 SVGEGT. The CDR3 loop spans 14 amino acids. V lost 0 bases to trimming and J lost 4 bases, with 6 bases between them. With a J-beta primer mix and a sample-barcoded 5' primer, a second PCR ran roughly 7 to 11 cycles. TCRdb fed the 5' RACE reads into MiXCR, producing one record per CDR3 protein. The sample lists hundreds of thousands of distinct CDR3 sequences, 29% occurring once. This clonotype showed up just a few times. Its target is not known. This chain uses TRBV6-2 or TRBV6-3 with TRBJ2-2, with D perhaps TRBD2 (5 bases). Sample: blood. The sequence came from a woman older than 75 in good health. CDR3 nucleotide sequence: TGTGCCAGCAGTTACTCGGAGGTCACCGGGGAGCTGTTTTTT. Its translation: CASSYSEVTGELFF.